This record looks at one T cell receptor (beta chain) sequence and its context. Both 60 Vbeta primers and 13 Jbeta primers went into the PCR. TCRdb's table, derived via immunoSEQ multiplex PCR, lists solely in-frame clones and lacks some. The sample yields under 200,000 clones, around 80% seen once. This record comes from a study of cytomegalovirus exposure and HLA in healthy donors. The V and J ends lost 10 bases and 4 bases respectively, with 20 bases between them. The CDR3 consists of 15 residues. CDR1 and CDR2 from the germline V gene are MDHEN and SYDVKM. Sequencing was carried out using PBMCs. This chain connects TRBV28 to TRBJ1-5; D is perhaps TRBD1 (6 bases). This TCR was recovered from a woman between 18 and 30 years old in good health and CMV-seropositive. DNA of the CDR3: TGTGCCACCCTAACCCGACAGGAAGGTAATCAGCCCCAGCATTTT. Translating gives CATLTRQEGNQPQHF.